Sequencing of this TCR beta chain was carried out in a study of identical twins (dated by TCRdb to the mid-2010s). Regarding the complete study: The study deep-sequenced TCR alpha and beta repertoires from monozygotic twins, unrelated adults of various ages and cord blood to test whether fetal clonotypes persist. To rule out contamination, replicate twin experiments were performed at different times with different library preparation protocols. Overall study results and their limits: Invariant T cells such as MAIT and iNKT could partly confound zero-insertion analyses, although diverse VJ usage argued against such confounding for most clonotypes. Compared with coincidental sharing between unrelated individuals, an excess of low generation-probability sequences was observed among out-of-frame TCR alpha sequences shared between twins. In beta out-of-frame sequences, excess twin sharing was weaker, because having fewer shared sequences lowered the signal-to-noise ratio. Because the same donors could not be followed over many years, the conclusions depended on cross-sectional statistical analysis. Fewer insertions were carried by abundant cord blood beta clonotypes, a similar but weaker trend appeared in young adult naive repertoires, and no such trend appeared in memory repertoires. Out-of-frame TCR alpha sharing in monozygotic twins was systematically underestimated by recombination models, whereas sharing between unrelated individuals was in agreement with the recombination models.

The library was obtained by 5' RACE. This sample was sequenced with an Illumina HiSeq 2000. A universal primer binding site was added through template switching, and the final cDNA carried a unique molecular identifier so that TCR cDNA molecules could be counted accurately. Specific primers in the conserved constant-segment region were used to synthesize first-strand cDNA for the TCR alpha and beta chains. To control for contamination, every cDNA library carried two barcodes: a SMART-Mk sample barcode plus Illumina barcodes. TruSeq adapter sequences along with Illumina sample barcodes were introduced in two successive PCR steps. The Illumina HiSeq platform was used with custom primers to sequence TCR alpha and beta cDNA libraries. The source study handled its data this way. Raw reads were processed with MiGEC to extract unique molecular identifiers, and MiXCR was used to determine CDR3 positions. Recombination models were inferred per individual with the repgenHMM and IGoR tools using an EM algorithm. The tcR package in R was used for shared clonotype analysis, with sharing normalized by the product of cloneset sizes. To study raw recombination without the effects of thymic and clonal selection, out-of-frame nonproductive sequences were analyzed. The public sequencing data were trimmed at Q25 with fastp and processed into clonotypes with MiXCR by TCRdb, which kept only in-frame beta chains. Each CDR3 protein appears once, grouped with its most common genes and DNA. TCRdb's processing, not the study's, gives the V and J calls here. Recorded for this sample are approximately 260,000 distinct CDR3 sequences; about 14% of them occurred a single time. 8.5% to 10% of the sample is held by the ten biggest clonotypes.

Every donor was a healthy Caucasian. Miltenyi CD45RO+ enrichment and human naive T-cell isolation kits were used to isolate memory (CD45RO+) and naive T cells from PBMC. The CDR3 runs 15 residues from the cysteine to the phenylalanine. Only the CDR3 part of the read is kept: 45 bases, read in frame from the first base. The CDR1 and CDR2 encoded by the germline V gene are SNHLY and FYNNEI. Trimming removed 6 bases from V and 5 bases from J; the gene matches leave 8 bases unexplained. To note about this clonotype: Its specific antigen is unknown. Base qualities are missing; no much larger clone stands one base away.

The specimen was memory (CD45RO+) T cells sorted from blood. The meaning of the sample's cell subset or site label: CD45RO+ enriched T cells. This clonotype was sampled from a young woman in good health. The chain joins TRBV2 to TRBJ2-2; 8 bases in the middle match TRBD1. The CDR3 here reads CASRARTGSTGELFF. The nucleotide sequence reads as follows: TGTGCCAGCAGAGCACGGACAGGGAGTACCGGGGAGCTGTTTTTT.